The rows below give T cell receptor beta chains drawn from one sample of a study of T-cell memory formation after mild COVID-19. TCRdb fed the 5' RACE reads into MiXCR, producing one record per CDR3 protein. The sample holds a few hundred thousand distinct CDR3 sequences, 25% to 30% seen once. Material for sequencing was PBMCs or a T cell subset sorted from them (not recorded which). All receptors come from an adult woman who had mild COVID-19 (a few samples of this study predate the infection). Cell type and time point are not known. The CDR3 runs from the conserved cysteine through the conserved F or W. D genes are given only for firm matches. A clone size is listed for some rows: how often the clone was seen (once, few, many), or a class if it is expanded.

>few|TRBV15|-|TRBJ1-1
CATRGVAEAFF
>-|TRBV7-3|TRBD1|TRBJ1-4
CASSPGDSKPTNEKLFF
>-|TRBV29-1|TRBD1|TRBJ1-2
CSARRQGLGYGYTF
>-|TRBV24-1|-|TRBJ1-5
CATSETPNNQPQHF
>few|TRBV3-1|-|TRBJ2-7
CASSQEITTQYF
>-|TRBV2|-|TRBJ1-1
CASKVNTEAFF
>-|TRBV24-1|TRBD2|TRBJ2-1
CATSEPGGTSNGAHEQFF
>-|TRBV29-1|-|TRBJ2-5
CSVVGGGEGTQYF
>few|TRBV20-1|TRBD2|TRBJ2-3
CSAMSTSGVTDTQYF
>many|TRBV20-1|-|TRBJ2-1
CSASDIFGTRVGNEQFF